This record looks at one TCR beta chain sequence and its context. The sample is drawn from a study of blood T cell repertoires in COVID-19. Study-wide background: Donors in the United States, Italy and Spain gave samples during acute or convalescent COVID-19.

Assay used: immunoSEQ multiplex PCR; TCRdb lists only in-frame clones, some missing. Here the sample spans over 200,000 clones, roughly 85% being singletons. Germline V gene lookup returns CDR1 MNHEY and CDR2 SMNVEV (reference sequence). Between the trimmed V and J ends, which lost 7 bases and 0 bases, there was a span of 10 bases. This CDR3 contains 13 residues. Sequencing used PBMCs or T cells enriched from blood (not recorded which). This clonotype was sampled from a man aged 30 to 39 who had recovered from COVID-19. The chain employs TRBV27 and TRBJ2-7; no firm D call. The CDR3 DNA is TGTGCCAGCATGTCGTACAGCTCCTACGAGCAGTACTTC. This translates into CASMSYSSYEQYF.